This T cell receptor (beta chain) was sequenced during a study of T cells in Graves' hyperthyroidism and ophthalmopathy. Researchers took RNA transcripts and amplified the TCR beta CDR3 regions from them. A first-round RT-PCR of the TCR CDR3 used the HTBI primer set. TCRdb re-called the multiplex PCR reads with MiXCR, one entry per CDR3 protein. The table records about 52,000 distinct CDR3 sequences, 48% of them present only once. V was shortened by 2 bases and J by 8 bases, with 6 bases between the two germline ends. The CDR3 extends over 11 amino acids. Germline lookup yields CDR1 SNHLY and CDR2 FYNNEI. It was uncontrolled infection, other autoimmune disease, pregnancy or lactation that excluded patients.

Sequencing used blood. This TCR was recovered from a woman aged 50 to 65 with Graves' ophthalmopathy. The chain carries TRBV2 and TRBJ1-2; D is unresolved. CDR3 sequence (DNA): TGTGCCAGCAGTGAATGGGCAGGCTACACCTTC. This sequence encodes CASSEWAGYTF.